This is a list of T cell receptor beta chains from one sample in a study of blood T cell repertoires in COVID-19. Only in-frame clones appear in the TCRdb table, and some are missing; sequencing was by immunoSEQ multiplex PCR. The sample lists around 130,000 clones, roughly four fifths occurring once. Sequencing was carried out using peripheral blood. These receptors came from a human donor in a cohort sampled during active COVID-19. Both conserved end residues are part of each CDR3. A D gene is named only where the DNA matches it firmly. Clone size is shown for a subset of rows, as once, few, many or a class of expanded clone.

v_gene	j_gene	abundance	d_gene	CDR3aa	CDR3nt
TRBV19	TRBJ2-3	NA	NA	CASSNRKSTDTQYF	TGTGCCAGTAGTAACAGGAAAAGCACAGATACGCAGTATTTT
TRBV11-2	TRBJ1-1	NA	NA	CASSLGRDRGAFF	TGTGCCAGCAGCTTAGGACGGGATAGGGGGGCTTTCTTT
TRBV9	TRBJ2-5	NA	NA	CASSPGIEETQYF	TGTGCCAGCAGCCCCGGGATCGAAGAGACCCAGTACTTC
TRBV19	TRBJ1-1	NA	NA	CASSPLINTEAFF	TGTGCCAGTAGCCCCCTTATAAACACTGAAGCTTTCTTT
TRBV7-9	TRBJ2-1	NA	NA	CASSLSGQSNEQFF	TGTGCCAGCAGCTTAAGCGGACAGTCGAATGAGCAGTTCTTC
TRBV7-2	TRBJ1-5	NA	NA	CASSLPGGNQPQHF	TGTGCCAGCAGCTTACCCGGGGGAAATCAGCCCCAGCATTTT
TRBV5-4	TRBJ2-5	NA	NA	CASSSNRDIQETQYF	TGTGCCAGCAGTTCCAACCGGGACATCCAAGAGACCCAGTACTTC
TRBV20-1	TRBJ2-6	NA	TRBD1	CSASFTGQGLPHGANVLTF	TGCAGTGCTAGTTTCACGGGACAGGGGTTACCCCACGGGGCCAACGTCCTGACTTTC
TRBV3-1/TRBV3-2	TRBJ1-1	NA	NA	CASSRGPMNTEAFF	TGTGCCAGCAGCCGAGGCCCCATGAACACTGAAGCTTTCTTT
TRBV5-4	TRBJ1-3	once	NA	CASRAGLSGNTIYF	TGTGCCAGCAGGGCGGGACTCTCTGGAAACACCATATATTTT
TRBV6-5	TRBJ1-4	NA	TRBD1	CASSRRTGTNEKLFF	TGTGCCAGCAGTCGCCGGACAGGGACTAATGAAAAACTGTTTTTT
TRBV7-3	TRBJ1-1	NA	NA	CASSLQTGNTEAFF	TGTGCCAGCAGCTTGCAAACAGGGAACACTGAAGCTTTCTTT
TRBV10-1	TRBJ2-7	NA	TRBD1	CASSGGTGIEQYF	TGCGCCAGCAGTGGCGGGACAGGGATTGAGCAGTACTTC
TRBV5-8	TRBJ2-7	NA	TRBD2	CASSSWTSGAYEQYF	TGTGCCAGCAGCTCCTGGACTAGCGGTGCCTACGAGCAGTACTTC
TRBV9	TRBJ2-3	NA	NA	CASSPRRDTQYF	TGTGCCAGCAGCCCCCGGAGAGATACGCAGTATTTT
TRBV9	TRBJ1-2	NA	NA	CASSPLIGGYTF	TGTGCCAGCAGCCCCCTCATCGGTGGCTACACCTTC
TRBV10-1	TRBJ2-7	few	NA	CASSDDSAYEQYF	TGCGCCAGCAGTGATGATAGCGCCTACGAGCAGTACTTC
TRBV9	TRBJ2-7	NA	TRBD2	CASSVSGGPYEQYF	TGTGCCAGCAGCGTAAGCGGGGGCCCCTACGAGCAGTACTTC
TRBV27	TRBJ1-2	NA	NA	CASSSLGGLGANYGYTF	TGTGCCAGCAGTTCCTTGGGGGGGTTAGGAGCTAACTATGGCTACACCTTC
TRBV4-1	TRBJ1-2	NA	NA	CASSARQVPYGYTF	TGCGCCAGCAGCGCCCGCCAGGTGCCCTATGGCTACACCTTC
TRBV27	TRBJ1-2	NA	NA	CASSLSMGEGGYTF	TGTGCCAGCAGTTTATCGATGGGGGAGGGGGGCTACACCTTC
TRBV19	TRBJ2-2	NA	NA	CASSIRGSTGELFF	TGTGCCAGTAGTATAAGGGGGAGTACCGGGGAGCTGTTTTTT
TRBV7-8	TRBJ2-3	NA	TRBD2	CASSPTSGGRFYTQYF	TGTGCCAGCAGCCCCACTAGCGGGGGGCGGTTTTATACGCAGTATTTT
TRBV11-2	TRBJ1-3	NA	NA	CASSLSGTGNTIYF	TGTGCCAGCAGCTTAAGCGGAACTGGAAACACCATATATTTT
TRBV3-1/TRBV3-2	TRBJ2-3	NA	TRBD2	CASSRRTSGGPDTQYF	TGTGCCAGCAGCCGCCGGACTAGCGGGGGGCCCGATACGCAGTATTTT
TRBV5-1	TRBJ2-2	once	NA	CASSLDSVELFF	TGCGCCAGCAGCTTGGACTCTGTGGAGCTGTTTTTT
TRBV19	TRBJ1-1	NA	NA	CASSIGLGATEAFF	TGTGCCAGTAGTATTGGACTGGGGGCCACTGAAGCTTTCTTT
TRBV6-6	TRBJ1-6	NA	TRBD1	CASRGQESSYNSPLHF	TGTGCCAGCAGAGGACAGGAAAGCTCCTATAATTCACCCCTCCACTTT
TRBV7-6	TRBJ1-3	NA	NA	CASRDPRRDGNTIYF	TGTGCCAGCAGGGACCCCCGACGGGATGGAAACACCATATATTTT
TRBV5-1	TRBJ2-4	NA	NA	CASSPGENIQYF	TGCGCCAGCAGCCCAGGGGAAAACATTCAGTACTTC
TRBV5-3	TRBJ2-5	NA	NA	CARSLSRFEETQYF	TGTGCCAGAAGCCTGAGCCGGTTCGAGGAGACCCAGTACTTC
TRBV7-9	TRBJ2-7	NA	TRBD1	CASSEGQGVYEQYF	TGTGCCAGCAGCGAGGGACAGGGGGTCTACGAGCAGTACTTC
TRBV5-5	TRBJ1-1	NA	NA	CASSFFVQTTEAFF	TGTGCCAGCAGCTTCTTTGTACAGACCACTGAAGCTTTCTTT
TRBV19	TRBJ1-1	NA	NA	CASSIGIDRPNTEAFF	TGTGCCAGTAGTATAGGAATCGACAGACCGAACACTGAAGCTTTCTTT
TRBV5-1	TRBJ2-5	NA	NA	CASSPGHVQETQYF	TGCGCCAGCAGCCCGGGACACGTACAAGAGACCCAGTACTTC
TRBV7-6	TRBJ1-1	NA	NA	CASSLDGREAFF	TGTGCCAGCAGCTTAGATGGCAGGGAAGCTTTCTTT
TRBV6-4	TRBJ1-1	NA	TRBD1	CASSPSGQPGVNTEAFF	TGTGCCAGCAGCCCCTCGGGACAGCCTGGGGTGAACACTGAAGCTTTCTTT
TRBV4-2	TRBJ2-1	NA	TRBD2	CASSPGTSVYNEQFF	TGTGCCAGCAGCCCTGGGACTAGCGTGTACAATGAGCAGTTCTTC
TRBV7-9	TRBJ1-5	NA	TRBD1	CASSTPGQDNQPQHF	TGTGCCAGCAGCACTCCGGGACAGGACAATCAGCCCCAGCATTTT
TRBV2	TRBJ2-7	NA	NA	CASSEARVPYEQYF	TGTGCCAGCAGTGAAGCACGGGTCCCCTACGAGCAGTACTTC
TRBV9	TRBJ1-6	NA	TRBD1	CASSAGQGAGSPLHF	TGTGCCAGCAGCGCTGGACAGGGGGCAGGTTCACCCCTCCACTTT